This section outlines one TCR beta chain sequence together with its context. The antigen remains unidentified. This specimen belongs to a study of siplizumab effects on memory and regulatory T cells. Broader study findings: Naive T cells seemed more diverse than memory cells; they also seemed major alloresponse contributors. An assignable naive or memory phenotype was lacking in roughly 80-95% of proliferating CD4+ or CD8+ clones. Siplizumab brought about a significant reduction in alloreactive sequences traceable to unstimulated CD4+ memory cells.

Assays examined 90,000 to 100,000 TCR templates per sample. Repertoires were generated with immunoSEQ multiplex PCR, while TCRdb's copy carries only in-frame clones and drops some. This sample has approximately 60,000 clones, with 79% found just once. The J segment lost 5 bases and the V segment lost 4 bases, leaving 8 bases of the junction unmatched. CDR1 and CDR2 from the germline V gene are SGHRS and YFSETQ. The CDR3 is made up of 14 amino acids. This receptor was taken from a human donor in good health. The rearrangement joins TRBV5-1 to TRBJ1-2, with TRBD1 matching 7 bases. Sequencing was carried out using memory CD4+ T cells sorted from blood. The chain's CDR3 is CASSVQGQEYGYTF. CDR3 DNA sequence: TGCGCCAGCAGCGTACAGGGGCAAGAGTATGGCTACACCTTC.